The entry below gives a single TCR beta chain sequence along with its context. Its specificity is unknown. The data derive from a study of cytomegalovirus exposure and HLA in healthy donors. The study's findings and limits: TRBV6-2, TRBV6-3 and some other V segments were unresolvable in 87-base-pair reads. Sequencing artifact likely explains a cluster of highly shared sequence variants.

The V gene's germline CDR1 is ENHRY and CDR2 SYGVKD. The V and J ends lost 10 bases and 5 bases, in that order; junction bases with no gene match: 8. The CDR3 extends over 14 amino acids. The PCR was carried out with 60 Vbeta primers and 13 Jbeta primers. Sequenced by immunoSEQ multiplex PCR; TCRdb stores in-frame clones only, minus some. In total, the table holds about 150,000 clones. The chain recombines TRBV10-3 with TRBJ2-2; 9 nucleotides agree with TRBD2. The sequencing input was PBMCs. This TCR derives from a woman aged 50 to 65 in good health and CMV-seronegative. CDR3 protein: CATENSGSTGELFF. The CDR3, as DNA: TGTGCCACCGAGAATAGCGGGAGTACCGGGGAGCTGTTTTTT.